The present entry profiles one T cell receptor (beta chain) with its context. Participants were aged 18 to 89 years from about two dozen US areas. The method was immunoSEQ multiplex PCR; TCRdb's version includes in-frame clones alone and lacks a portion of them. The table shows roughly 300,000 clones, with about 85% occurring only once. Per the germline V gene, CDR1 is GTSNPN and CDR2 is SVGIG (reference sequence). This CDR3 spans 13 amino acids. The V gene lost 2 bases and the J gene lost 8 bases, with 10 bases spanning the gap. These data belong to a study of blood T cell repertoires in COVID-19. Study details: COVID-19 samples from acute and convalescent phases originated in the United States, Italy and Spain.

The TCR was taken from a woman aged 30 to 39 who had recovered from COVID-19. The material sequenced was PBMCs or T cells enriched from blood (not recorded which). This rearrangement joins TRBV30 to TRBJ1-6; tentative D call: TRBD1 (6 bases). The DNA of the CDR3 is TGTGCCTGGAGTAACAGGGCCCATTCACCCCTCCACTTT. This gives the protein CAWSNRAHSPLHF.